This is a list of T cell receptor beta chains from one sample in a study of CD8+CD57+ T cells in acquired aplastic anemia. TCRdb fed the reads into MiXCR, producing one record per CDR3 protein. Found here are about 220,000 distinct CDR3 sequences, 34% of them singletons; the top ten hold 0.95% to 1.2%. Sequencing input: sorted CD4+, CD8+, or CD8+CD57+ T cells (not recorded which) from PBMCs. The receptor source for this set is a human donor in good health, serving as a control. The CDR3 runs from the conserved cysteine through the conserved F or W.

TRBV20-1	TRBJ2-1	CSAGRAAGPSNEQFF
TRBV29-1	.	CSVAPLGRQETQYF
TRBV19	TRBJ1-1	CASSRLGGPNTEAFF
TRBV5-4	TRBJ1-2	CASSPTGPGESYTF
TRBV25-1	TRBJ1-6	CASRWTGYSPLHF
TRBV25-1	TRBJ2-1	CASSGIAGYNEQFF
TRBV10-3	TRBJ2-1	CAISDSSGLAGYNEQFF
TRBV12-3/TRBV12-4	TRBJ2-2	CASSRQAGGELFF
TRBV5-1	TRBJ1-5	CASSLVPGRLISNQPQHF
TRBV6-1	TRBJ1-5	CASSEVGSSNQLQHF
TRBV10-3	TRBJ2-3	CAISEGPTSGGATDTQYF
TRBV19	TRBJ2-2	CASSWGIAGGGELFF
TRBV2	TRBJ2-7	CASRGLAGGPSSYEQYF
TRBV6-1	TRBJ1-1	CASSEDSRRDTEAFF
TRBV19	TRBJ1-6	CASSRQNNSPLHF
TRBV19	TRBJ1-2	CASSIIGGGYTF
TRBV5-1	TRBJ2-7	CASSSGQSTYEQYF
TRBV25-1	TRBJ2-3	CASSDRRGADTQYF
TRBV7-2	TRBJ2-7	CASGLVPGDHYEQYF
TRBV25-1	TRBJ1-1	CASSDPGQGDTEAFF
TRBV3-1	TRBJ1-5	CASSQDDHQPQHF
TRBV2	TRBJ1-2	CASSQDSVGGYTF
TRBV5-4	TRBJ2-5	CASSNGGGAETQYF
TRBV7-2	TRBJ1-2	CASSSDRASNGYTF
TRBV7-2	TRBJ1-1	CACSPTPQGPQAFF
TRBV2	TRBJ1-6	CASSDGQDNSPLHF
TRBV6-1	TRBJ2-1	CASRPVTGGTEQFF
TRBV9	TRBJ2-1	CASSVAGANNEQFF
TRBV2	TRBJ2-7	CASGWTSGDYEQYF
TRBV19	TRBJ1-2	CASSFLDKNYGYTF
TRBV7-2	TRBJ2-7	CASSLATSGEAAQYF
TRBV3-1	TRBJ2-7	CASSQEGLATAYEQYF
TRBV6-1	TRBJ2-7	CASSVEGPTYEQYF
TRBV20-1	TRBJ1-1	CSAPRAGENTEAFF
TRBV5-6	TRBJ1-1	CASSLGPTGGRTEAFF
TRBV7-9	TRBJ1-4	CASSLGGLRNEKLFF
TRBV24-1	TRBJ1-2	CATSDQQRGYTF
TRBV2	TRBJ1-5	CASSGTLTDQPQHF
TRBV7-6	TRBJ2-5	CASSLTKQETQYF
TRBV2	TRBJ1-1	CASTEIRDLNTESFF
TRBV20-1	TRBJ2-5	CSARGAETQYF
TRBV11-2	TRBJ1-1	CASSLGRSEAFF
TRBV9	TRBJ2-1	CASSVDGKGYNEQFF
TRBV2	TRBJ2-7	CASGSGEQYF
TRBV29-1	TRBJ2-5	CSSFSRLIGGPQYF
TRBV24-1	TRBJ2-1	CATSDGTGVYNEQFF
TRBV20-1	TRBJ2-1	CSARALAAWDEQFF